One T cell receptor (beta chain) is described in this entry. This clone has at least ten counts. The specificity of this receptor is unknown. The record has no base qualities; no much larger clone is one base away. The CDR3, cysteine through phenylalanine, is 14 amino acids long. Left in the record is the CDR3 DNA by itself, 42 bases read in frame from the first base. The germline V gene supplies CDR1 MNHEY and CDR2 SVGAGI. V is reduced by 7 bases and J by 2 bases, leaving a spacing of 14 bases between them. Using the deep immunoSEQ assay, TCR CDR3 regions were amplified from genomic DNA by multiplex PCR. Genomic DNA extracted from each cell subset was distributed evenly over all wells of several immunoSEQ 96-well plates, and each plate served as one replicate. For sorted subsets, 150 to 200 ng genomic DNA, equal to 25,000 to 35,000 T cell genomes, was loaded into each replicate PCR. The purified libraries were quantified using a Qubit 3.0 fluorometer, sized with a Bioanalyzer 2100, and then quantified again using the KAPA Library Quantification kit. A separate single-read 150-cycle Illumina NextSeq 550 flow cell was used to sequence each immunoSEQ 96-well plate. In the original analysis: Because only junctional sequences without quality scores were contained in the immunoSEQ output, filtering matching that applied to full-length reads could not be performed. Sequences were annotated with PyIR, a Python wrapper for IgBLAST v1.9, using IMGT germline references to assign V/J genes and CDR3. Reads with weak V/J assignments (E-value above 1e-6), missing CDR3, stop codons, out-of-frame junctions, or ambiguous translated residues were removed. A V3J clonotype was defined by an identical inferred V gene, J gene, and CDR3 amino acid sequence. Percentage overlap between repertoires was computed as shared unique clonotypes divided by the size of the smaller repertoire. Richness of each repertoire was evaluated using RTK rarefaction, the Chao1 estimator, and Recon v2.1 estimates of unobserved clonotypes. For all TCRbeta clonotypes obtained by the gDNA method from four donors, generation probabilities were computed with OLGA. What TCRdb holds here is the immuneACCESS table cut down to in-frame rearrangements. Part of the clones is not present; checked against another copy, under half of the missing clones reflect an unresolved V gene, and the others are unexplained. V, J and clone size are those of that table, while D and trimming were read from the DNA. The sample table contains approximately 1.1 million clones; only one count was recorded for 75% to 80% of them. The ten largest make up approximately 0.5% of the sample.

This entry comes from a study of shared clonotypes between healthy human individuals (dated by TCRdb to the early 2020s). About the study as a whole: The cohort comprised a couple of women and a few men aged 18 to 49 years. For each donor, CD4 naive and CD4 memory were each run on three plates, CD8 naive on two plates, and CD8 memory on one plate. To estimate repertoire size and how much clonotypes are shared between individuals, the study performed deep sequencing of blood TCR repertoires from roughly five healthy adults. To increase sequencing depth and limit assay-specific biases, TCR repertoire library preparation and sequencing were carried out by different laboratories using diverse techniques. Each donor's leukapheresis produced roughly between roughly 0.85 and 9 billion PBMCs.

The investigation overall reported the following: Even with the large sequencing depth, rarefaction of the sorted-subset datasets indicated that sequencing was incomplete. Because the study included a small number of donors, the genetic and exposure-history diversity represented was limited. Pairwise subsampling indicated that sequencing depth was expected to affect the degree of clonotype sharing among donors. Sampling was limited to blood, and TCR repertoires in tissue likely differ from TCR repertoires in blood. Sharing across several donors was observed for around 5% of naive CD4, around 3.5% of naive CD8, 2% to 2.5% of memory CD4, and around 0.4% of memory CD8 clonotypes. Clonotypes shared by all four sorted-subset donors showed higher generation probabilities than non-shared clonotypes. Naive subsets generally had larger estimated clonotype richness than memory subsets did.

The donors were healthy, HIV-negative adults who had no recently reported acute infections or vaccinations. All donors were Caucasian adults living in Nashville, Tennessee, USA. CD4+ T cells were enriched by magnetic negative selection; naive cells were then positively selected on CD45RA, and the negative fraction formed the memory subset. Blood was obtained by leukapheresis, after which PBMCs were separated by Ficoll-Histopaque density gradient centrifugation and cryopreserved in liquid nitrogen vapor phase. Analytical flow cytometry was used to check the purity and quantity of every magnetically sorted T cell population. Each sorted fraction had its genomic DNA isolated and then quantified by UV absorbance on a Nanodrop 2000c.

Sequenced material: memory CD4+ T cells from PBMCs. This specimen's cell subset or site label, interpreted: CD45RA-negative fraction. The sequence was collected from a young man in good health. Some clones in this sample may be carry-over from other donors' samples. This sequence uses TRBV6-5 and TRBJ1-2, and TRBD1 may be the D gene, going by 6 matching bases. The CDR3 protein: CASTLGGRNYGYTF. The DNA sequence is as follows: TGTGCCAGCACCCTAGGGGGAAGGAACTATGGCTACACCTTC.